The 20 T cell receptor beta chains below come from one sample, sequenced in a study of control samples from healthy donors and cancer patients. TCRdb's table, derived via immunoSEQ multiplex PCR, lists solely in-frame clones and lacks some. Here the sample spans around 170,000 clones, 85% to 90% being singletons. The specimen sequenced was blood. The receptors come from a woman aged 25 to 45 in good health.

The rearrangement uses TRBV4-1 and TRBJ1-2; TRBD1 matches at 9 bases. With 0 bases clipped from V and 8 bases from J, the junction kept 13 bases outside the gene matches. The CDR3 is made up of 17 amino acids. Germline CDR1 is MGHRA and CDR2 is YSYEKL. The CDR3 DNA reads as TGCGCCAGCAGCCAAGATTGGTGGGACAGGGTCTCGTGGGGCTACACCTTC. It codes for CASSQDWWDRVSWGYTF.

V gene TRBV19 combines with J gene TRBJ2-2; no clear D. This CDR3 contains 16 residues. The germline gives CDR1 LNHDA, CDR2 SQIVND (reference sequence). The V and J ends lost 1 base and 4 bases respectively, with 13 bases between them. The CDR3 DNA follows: TGTGCCAGTAGTATAGTTTATCTGGAAGTCACCGGGGAGCTGTTTTTT. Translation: CASSIVYLEVTGELFF.

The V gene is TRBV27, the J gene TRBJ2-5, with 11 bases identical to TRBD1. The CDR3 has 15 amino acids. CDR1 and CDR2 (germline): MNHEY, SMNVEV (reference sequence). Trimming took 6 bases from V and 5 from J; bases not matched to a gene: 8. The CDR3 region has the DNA TGTGCCAGCAGCGACCGGGACAGGGGGTTGGAGACCCAGTACTTC. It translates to CASSDRDRGLETQYF.

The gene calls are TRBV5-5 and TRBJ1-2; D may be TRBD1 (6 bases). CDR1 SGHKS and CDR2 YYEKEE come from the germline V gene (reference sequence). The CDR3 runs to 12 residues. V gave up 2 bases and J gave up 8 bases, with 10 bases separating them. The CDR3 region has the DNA TGTGCCAGCAGCTTATCAGGGGAGGGCTACACCTTC. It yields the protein CASSLSGEGYTF.

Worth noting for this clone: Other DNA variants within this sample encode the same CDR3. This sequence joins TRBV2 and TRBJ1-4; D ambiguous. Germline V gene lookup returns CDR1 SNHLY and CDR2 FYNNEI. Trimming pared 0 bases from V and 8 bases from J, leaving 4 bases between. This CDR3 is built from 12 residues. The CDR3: CASSEAGEKLFF. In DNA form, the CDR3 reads TGTGCCAGCAGTGAAGCGGGGGAAAAACTGTTTTTT. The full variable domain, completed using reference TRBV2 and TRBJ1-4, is EPEVTQTPSHQVTQMGQEVILRCVPISNHLYFYWYRQILGQKVEFLVSFYNNEISEKSEIFDDQFSVERPDGSNFTLKIRSTKLEDSAMYFCASSEAGEKLFFGSGTQLSVL.

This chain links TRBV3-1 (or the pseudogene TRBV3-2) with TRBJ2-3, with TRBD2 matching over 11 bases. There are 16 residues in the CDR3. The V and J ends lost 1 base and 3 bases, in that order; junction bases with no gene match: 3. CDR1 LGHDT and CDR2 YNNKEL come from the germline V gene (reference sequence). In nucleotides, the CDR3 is TGTGCCAGCAGCCAAGTTTGGACTAGCGGGACAGATACGCAGTATTTT. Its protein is CASSQVWTSGTDTQYF.

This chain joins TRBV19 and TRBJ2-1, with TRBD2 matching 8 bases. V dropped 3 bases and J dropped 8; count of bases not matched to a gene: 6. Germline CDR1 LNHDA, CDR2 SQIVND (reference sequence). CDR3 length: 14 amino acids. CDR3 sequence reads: CASSIGRLAYEQFF. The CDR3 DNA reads TGTGCCAGTAGTATCGGCAGACTAGCGTATGAGCAGTTCTTC. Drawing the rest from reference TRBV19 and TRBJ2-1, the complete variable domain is DGGITQSPKYLFRKEGQNVTLSCEQNLNHDAMYWYRQDPGQGLRLIYYSQIVNDFQKGDIAEGYSVSREKKESFPLTVTSAQKNPTAFYLCASSIGRLAYEQFFGPGTRLTVL.

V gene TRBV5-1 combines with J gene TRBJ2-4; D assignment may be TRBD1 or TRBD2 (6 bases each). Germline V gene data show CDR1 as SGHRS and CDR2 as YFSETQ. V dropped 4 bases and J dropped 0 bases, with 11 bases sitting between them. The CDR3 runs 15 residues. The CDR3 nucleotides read TGCGCCAGCAGCCGGGGGACACTAGCCAAAAACATTCAGTACTTC. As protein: CASSRGTLAKNIQYF. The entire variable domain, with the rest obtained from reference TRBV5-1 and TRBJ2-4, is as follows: KAGVTQTPRYLIKTRGQQVTLSCSPISGHRSVSWYQQTPGQGLQFLFEYFSETQRNKGNFPGRFSGRQFSNSRSEMNVSTLELGDSALYLCASSRGTLAKNIQYFGAGTRLSVL.

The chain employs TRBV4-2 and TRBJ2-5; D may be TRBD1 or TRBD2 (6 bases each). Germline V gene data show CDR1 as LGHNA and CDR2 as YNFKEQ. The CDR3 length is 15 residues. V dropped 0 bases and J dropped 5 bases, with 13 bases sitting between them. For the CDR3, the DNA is TGTGCCAGCAGCCAAGAACAGGGCCGGGGGGAGACCCAGTACTTC. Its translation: CASSQEQGRGETQYF.

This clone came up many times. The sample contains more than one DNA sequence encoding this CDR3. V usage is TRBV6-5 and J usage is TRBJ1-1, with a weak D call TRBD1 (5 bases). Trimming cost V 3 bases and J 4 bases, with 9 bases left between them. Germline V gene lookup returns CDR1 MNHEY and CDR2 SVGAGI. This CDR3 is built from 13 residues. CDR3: CASSYGRGTEAFF. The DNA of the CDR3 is TGTGCCAGCAGTTATGGTAGGGGCACTGAAGCTTTCTTT.

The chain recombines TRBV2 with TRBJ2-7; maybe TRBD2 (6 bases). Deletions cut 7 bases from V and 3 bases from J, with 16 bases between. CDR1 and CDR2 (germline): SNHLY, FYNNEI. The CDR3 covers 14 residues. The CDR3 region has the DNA TGTGCCAGCATGCCTGACGGGGGTTTCTACGAGCAGTACTTC. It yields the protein CASMPDGGFYEQYF. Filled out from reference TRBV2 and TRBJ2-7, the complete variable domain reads EPEVTQTPSHQVTQMGQEVILRCVPISNHLYFYWYRQILGQKVEFLVSFYNNEISEKSEIFDDQFSVERPDGSNFTLKIRSTKLEDSAMYFCASMPDGGFYEQYFGPGTRLTVT.

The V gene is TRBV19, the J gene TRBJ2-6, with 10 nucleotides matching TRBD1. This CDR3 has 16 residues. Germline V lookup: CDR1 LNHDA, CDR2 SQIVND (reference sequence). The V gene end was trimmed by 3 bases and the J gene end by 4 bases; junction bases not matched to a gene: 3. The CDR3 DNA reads TGTGCCAGTAGTATGGGACAGGGGTACGGGGCCAACGTCCTGACTTTC. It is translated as CASSMGQGYGANVLTF.

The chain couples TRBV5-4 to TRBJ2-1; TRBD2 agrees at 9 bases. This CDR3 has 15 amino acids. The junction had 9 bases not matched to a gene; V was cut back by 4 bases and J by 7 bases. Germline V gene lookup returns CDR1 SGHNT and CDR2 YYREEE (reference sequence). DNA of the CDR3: TGTGCCAGCAGCCTAAGACTAGCGGATAGGAATGAGCAGTTCTTC. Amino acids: CASSLRLADRNEQFF.

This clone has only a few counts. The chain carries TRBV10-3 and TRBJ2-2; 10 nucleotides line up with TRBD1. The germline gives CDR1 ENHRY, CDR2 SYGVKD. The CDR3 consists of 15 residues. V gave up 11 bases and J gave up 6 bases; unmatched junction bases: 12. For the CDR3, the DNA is TGTGCCTCGCGGTTGGGACAGGGGTTCGCCGGGGAGCTGTTTTTT. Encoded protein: CASRLGQGFAGELFF.

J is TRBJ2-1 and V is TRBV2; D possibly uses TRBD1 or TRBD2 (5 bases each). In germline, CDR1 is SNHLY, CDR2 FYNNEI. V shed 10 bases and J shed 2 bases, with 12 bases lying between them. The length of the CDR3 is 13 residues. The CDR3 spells CATCEGTYNEQFF. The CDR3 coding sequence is TGTGCCACCTGTGAGGGGACCTACAATGAGCAGTTCTTC.

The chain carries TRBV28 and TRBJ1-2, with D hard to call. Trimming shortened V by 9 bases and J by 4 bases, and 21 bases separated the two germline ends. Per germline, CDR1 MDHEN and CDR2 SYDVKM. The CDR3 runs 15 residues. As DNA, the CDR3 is TGTGCCAGTACTACACACCTTACTGGTCTCTATGGCTACACCTTC. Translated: CASTTHLTGLYGYTF.

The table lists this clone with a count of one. CDR3 sequence (DNA): TGTGCCAGCAGTGATTTAGGGACAGGTGAAGCTTTCTTT. This translates into CASSDLGTGEAFF. The J gene is TRBJ1-1, the V gene TRBV2; 8 positions agree with TRBD1. J gave up 7 bases and V 3 bases, and 4 bases lay outside the gene matches. The CDR3 runs to 13 residues. Germline lookup yields CDR1 SNHLY and CDR2 FYNNEI.

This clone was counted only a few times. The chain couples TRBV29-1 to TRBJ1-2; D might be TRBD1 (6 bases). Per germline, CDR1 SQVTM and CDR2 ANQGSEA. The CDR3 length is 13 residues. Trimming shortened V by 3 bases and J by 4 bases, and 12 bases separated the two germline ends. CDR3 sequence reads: CSVDAPDSYGYTF. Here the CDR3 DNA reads TGCAGCGTTGATGCTCCGGACAGCTATGGCTACACCTTC.

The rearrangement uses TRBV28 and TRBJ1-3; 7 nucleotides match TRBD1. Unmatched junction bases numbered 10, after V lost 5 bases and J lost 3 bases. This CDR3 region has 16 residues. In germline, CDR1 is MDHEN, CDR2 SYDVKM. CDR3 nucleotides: TGTGCCAGCAGTGCCCCATTGACAGGGCTTGGAAACACCATATATTTT. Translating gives CASSAPLTGLGNTIYF.

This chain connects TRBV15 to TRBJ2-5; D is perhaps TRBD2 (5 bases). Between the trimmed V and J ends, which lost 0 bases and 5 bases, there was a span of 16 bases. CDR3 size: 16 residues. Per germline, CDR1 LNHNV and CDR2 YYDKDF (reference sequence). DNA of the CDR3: TGTGCCACCAGCAGAGATCGGTTAACTCGAGGGGAGACCCAGTACTTC. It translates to CATSRDRLTRGETQYF.